The next 11 T cell receptor beta chains were all read from a single sample in a study of response to subunit inactivated influenza vaccine. One entry per CDR3 protein results from TCRdb running MiXCR on the RT-PCR reads. The sample includes 700,000 to 800,000 distinct CDR3 sequences, about 18% of them seen just once. The specimen was PBMCs from blood, collected about 5 days after vaccination. These receptors all come from a man aged 50-60 years who received an inactivated influenza vaccine.

The chain joins TRBV4-3 to TRBJ1-5; D is uncertain. Trimming took off 0 bases at V and 2 bases at J, with 11 bases between the two ends. Germline CDR1 and CDR2: LGHNA and YSLEER. This CDR3 comprises 16 residues. CDR3: CASSQEEGAGNQPQHF. The CDR3 DNA is TGCGCCAGCAGCCAAGAAGAGGGCGCTGGCAATCAGCCCCAGCATTTT.

The chain has TRBV6-6 and TRBJ2-1, with 13 bases aligning to TRBD2. The CDR3 has 13 amino acids. V lost 8 bases to trimming and J lost 10 bases; unmatched junction nucleotides: 5. Germline values: CDR1 MNHNY, CDR2 SVGAGI (reference sequence). The CDR3 spells CASLGLAGWEQFF. DNA of the CDR3: TGTGCCAGCCTGGGACTAGCGGGATGGGAGCAGTTCTTC.

Ten or more counts support this clonotype. The rearrangement links TRBV10-3 to TRBJ2-1; 14 positions match TRBD2. In germline, CDR1 is ENHRY, CDR2 SYGVKD. The ends lost 9 bases at V and 4 bases at J; junction bases unmatched: 11. The CDR3 sequence is 17 residues long. CDR3 in amino acids: CAMGLAGAGGSYNEQFF. The DNA of the CDR3 is TGTGCCATGGGACTAGCGGGAGCTGGGGGTTCATACAATGAGCAGTTCTTC.

The chain has TRBV7-9 and TRBJ2-1, with D perhaps matching TRBD2 (5 bases). Germline assignment: CDR1 SEHNR and CDR2 FQNEAQ (reference sequence). V was trimmed by 4 bases and J by 5 bases, leaving 15 bases between them. The length of the CDR3 is 15 residues. The CDR3, as DNA: TGTGCCAGCAGCTACGGGATTCTGATGAACAATGAGCAGTTCTTC. Translating gives CASSYGILMNNEQFF.

This clonotype was seen more than once but under ten times. The chain is built from TRBV5-1 and TRBJ1-5; no clear D gene. V lost 1 base to trimming and J lost 5 bases, with 10 bases between them. Germline V gives CDR1 SGHRS, CDR2 YFSETQ. The CDR3 is 14 amino acids. The CDR3 reads CASSLRSGDQPQHF. CDR3 nucleotides: TGCGCCAGCAGCTTGCGTTCCGGGGATCAGCCCCAGCATTTT.

The V and J genes are TRBV12-3 or TRBV12-4 and TRBJ2-3, with D possibly matching TRBD2 (6 bases). The CDR3 contains 14 residues. The V and J ends lost 7 bases and 2 bases respectively, with 13 bases between them. CDR3 DNA sequence: TGTGCCAGCAATCCTATAGCGGCCACAGATACGCAGTATTTT. As protein: CASNPIAATDTQYF.

The V gene is TRBV27, the J gene TRBJ2-7; 8 nucleotides match TRBD1. The CDR3 contains 16 residues. With 4 bases clipped from V and 4 bases from J, the junction kept 12 bases outside the gene matches. The germline gives CDR1 MNHEY, CDR2 SMNVEV (reference sequence). The CDR3 sequence is CASSSKHPGQDYEQYF. As DNA, the CDR3 is TGTGCCAGCAGTTCAAAGCACCCGGGACAGGATTACGAGCAGTACTTC.

The rearrangement joins TRBV14 to TRBJ1-1; D unclear. This CDR3 is built from 15 residues. Trimming stripped 4 bases from V and 3 bases from J, with 15 bases between. CDR1 SGHDN and CDR2 FVKESK come from the germline V gene. Here the CDR3 reads CASSRGRGIDTEAFF. In DNA, the CDR3 is TGTGCCAGCAGCCGTGGGCGGGGAATTGACACTGAAGCTTTCTTT.

J is TRBJ2-1 and V is TRBV2, with 9 positions matching TRBD1. The germline V gene has CDR1 SNHLY and CDR2 FYNNEI. The CDR3 covers 14 residues. V was pared by 4 bases and J by 6 bases, with 4 bases of the junction left unmatched. The CDR3 bases are TGTGCCAGCAGTGTACAGGGGGCCTTCAATGAGCAGTTCTTC. It codes for CASSVQGAFNEQFF.

The chain is built from TRBV20-1 and TRBJ2-3; tentatively, D is TRBD1 (5 bases). The CDR3 covers 12 residues. V lost 7 bases, J lost 1 base, and 9 bases lay in between. Germline CDR1 and CDR2: DFQATT and SNEGSKA (reference sequence). CDR3 residues: CSGMTGTDTQYF. Written as DNA, the CDR3 is TGCAGTGGCATGACAGGCACAGATACGCAGTATTTT.

The chain joins TRBV11-1 to TRBJ2-6, with 8 bases matching TRBD1. The CDR3 consists of 18 residues. CDR1 and CDR2 (germline): SGHAT, FQDESV (reference sequence). After removal of 1 base from V and 4 bases from J, the junction contained 9 bases not matched to a gene. The chain's CDR3 is CASSLGLDRVSGANVLTF. DNA of the CDR3: TGTGCCAGCAGCTTAGGATTGGACAGGGTGTCCGGGGCCAACGTCCTGACTTTC.